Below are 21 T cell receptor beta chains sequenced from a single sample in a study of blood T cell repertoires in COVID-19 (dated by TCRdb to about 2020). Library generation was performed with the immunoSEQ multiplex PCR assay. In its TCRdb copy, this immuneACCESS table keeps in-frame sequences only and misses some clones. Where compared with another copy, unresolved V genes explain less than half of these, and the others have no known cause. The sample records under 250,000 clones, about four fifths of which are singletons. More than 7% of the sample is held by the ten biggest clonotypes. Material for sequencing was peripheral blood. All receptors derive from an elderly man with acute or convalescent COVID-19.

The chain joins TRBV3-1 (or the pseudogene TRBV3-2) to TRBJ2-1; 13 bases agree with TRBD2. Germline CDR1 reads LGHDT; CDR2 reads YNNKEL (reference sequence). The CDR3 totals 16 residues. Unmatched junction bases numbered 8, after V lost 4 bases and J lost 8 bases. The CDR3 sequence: CASSPVLAGGPHEQFF. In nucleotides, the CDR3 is TGTGCCAGCAGCCCCGTACTAGCGGGGGGGCCGCATGAGCAGTTCTTC.

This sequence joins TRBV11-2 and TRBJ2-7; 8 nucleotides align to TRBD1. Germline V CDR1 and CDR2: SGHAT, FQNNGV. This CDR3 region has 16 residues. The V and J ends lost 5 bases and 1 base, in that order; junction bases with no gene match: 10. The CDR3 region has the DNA TGTGCCAGCAGCCCTGGACAGGGTTTCCTTTCCTACGAGCAGTACTTC. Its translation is CASSPGQGFLSYEQYF.

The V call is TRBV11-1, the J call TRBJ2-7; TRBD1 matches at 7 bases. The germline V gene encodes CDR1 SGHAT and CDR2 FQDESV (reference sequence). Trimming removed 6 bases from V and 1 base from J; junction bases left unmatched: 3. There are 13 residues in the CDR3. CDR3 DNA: TGTGCCAGCAGTGGGACAGTATCCTACGAGCAGTACTTC. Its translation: CASSGTVSYEQYF.

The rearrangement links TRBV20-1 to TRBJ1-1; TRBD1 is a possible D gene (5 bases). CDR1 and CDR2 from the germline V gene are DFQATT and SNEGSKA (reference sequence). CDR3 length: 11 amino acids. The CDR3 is CTLRGNTEAFF. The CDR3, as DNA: TGCACCCTTAGGGGGAACACTGAAGCTTTCTTT.

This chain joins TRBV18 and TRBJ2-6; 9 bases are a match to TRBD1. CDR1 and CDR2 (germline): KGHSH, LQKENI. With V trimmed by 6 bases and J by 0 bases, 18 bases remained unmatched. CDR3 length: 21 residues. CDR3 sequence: CASSQLQTQGQGRSGANVLTF. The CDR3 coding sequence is TGTGCCAGCTCTCAGCTGCAAACCCAGGGACAGGGCCGCTCTGGGGCCAACGTCCTGACTTTC.

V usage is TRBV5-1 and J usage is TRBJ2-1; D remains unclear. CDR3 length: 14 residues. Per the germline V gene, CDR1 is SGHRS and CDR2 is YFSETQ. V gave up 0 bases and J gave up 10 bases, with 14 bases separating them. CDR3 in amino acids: CASSLGTAGGEQFF. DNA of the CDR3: TGCGCCAGCAGCTTGGGAACCGCAGGTGGCGAGCAGTTCTTC.

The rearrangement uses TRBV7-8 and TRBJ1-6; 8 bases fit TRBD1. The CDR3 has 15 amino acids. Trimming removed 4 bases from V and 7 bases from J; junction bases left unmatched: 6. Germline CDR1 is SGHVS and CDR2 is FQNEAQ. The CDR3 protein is CASSYRGAENSPLHF. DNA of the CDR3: TGTGCCAGCAGCTACAGGGGGGCGGAAAATTCACCCCTCCACTTT.

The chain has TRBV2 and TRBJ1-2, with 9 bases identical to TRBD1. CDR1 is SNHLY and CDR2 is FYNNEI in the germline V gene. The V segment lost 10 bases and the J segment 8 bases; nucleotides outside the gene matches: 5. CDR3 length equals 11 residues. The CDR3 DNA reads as TGTGCCAACAGGGGGCTAAGGGGCTACACCTTC. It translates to CANRGLRGYTF.

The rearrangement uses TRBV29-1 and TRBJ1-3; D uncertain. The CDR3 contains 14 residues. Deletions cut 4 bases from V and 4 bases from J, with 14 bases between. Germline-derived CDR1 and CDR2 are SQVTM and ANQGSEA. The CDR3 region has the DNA TGCAGCGTTGTATCGGGGTTAGGGGGAAACACCATATATTTT. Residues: CSVVSGLGGNTIYF.

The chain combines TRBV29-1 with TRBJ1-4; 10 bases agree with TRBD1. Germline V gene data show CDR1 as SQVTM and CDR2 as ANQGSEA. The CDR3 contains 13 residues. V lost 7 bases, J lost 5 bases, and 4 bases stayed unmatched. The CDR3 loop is CSARGQGNEKLFF. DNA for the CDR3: TGCAGCGCCCGGGGACAGGGGAATGAAAAACTGTTTTTT.

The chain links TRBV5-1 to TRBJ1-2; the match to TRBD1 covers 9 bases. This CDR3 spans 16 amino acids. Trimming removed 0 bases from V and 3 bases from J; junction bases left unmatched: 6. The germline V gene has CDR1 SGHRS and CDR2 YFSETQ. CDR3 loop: CASSLDPGQGDYGYTF. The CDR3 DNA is TGCGCCAGCAGCTTGGATCCGGGACAGGGTGACTATGGCTACACCTTC.

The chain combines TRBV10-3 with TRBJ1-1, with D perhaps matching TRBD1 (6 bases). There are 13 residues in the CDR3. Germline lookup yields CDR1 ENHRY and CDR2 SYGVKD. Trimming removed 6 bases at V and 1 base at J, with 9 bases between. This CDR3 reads CAISADRNTEAFF. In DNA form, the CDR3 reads TGTGCCATCAGCGCGGACAGGAACACTGAAGCTTTCTTT.

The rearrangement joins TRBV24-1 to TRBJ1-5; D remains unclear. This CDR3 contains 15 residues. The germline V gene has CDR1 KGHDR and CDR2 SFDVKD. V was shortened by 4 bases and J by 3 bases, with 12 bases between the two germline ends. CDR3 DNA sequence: TGTGCCACCAGTGACTCTGGGAGGCCCAATCAGCCCCAGCATTTT. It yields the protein CATSDSGRPNQPQHF.

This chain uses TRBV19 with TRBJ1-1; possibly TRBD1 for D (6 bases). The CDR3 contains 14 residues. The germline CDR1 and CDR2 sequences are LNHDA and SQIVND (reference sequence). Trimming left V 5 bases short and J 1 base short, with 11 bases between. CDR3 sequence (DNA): TGTGCCAGTAGTGTGCGGGGGGCGAACACTGAAGCTTTCTTT. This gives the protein CASSVRGANTEAFF.

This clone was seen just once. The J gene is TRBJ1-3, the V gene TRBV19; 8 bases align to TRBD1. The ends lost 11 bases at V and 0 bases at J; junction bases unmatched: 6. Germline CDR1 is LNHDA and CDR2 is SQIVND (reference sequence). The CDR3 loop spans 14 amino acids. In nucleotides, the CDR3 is TGTGCCGTCGACAGGGGAGGCTCTGGAAACACCATATATTTT. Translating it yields CAVDRGGSGNTIYF. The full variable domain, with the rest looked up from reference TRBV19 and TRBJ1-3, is DGGITQSPKYLFRKEGQNVTLSCEQNLNHDAMYWYRQDPGQGLRLIYYSQIVNDFQKGDIAEGYSVSREKKESFPLTVTSAQKNPTAFYLCAVDRGGSGNTIYFGEGSWLTVV.

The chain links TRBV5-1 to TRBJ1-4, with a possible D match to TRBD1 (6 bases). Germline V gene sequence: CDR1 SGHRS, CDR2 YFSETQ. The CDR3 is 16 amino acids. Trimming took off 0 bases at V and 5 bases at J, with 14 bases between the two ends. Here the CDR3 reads CASSLGQGILNEKLFF. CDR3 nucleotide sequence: TGCGCCAGCAGCTTGGGGCAGGGGATCCTCAATGAAAAACTGTTTTTT.

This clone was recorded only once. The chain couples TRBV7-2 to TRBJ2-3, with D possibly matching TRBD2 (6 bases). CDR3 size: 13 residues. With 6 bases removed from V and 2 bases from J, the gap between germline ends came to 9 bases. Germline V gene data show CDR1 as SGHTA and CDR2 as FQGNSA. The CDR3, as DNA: TGTGCCAGCAGTCGGGACTTCACAGATACGCAGTATTTT. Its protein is CASSRDFTDTQYF. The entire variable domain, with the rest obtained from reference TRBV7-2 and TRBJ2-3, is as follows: GAGVSQSPSNKVTEKGKDVELRCDPISGHTALYWYRQSLGQGLEFLIYFQGNSAPDKSGLPSDRFSAERTGGSVSTLTIQRTQQEDSAVYLCASSRDFTDTQYFGPGTRLTVL.

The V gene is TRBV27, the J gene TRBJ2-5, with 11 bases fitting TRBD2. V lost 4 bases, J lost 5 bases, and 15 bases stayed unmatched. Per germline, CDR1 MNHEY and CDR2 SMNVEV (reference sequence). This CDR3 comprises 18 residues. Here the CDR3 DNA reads TGTGCCAGCAGTTCGGGACTAGCGGCAGGGGTATTTTCGGAGACCCAGTACTTC. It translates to CASSSGLAAGVFSETQYF.

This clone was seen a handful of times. The CDR3 bases are TGTGCCAGCAACTCGGGGGGGCAGGGGCATCGGCCCCAGCATTTT. Its protein is CASNSGGQGHRPQHF. The chain combines TRBV6-5 with TRBJ1-5, with D possibly TRBD1 on 6 matching bases. The V and J ends lost 7 bases and 9 bases respectively, with 22 bases between them. The CDR3 covers 15 residues. Germline V gene sequence: CDR1 MNHEY, CDR2 SVGAGI.

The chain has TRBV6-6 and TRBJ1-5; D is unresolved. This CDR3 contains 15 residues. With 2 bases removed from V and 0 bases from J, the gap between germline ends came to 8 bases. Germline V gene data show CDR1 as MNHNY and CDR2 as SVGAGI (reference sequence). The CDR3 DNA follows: TGTGCCAGCAGTTACCGGGAAAGTAGCAATCAGCCCCAGCATTTT. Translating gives CASSYRESSNQPQHF.

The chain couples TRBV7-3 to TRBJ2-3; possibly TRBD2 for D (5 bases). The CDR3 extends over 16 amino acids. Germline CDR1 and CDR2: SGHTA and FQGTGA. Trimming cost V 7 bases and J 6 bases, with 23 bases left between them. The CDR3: CASKELGLLGSDTQYF. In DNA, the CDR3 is TGTGCCAGCAAGGAGTTAGGGTTACTAGGTTCGGATACGCAGTATTTT.